This entry lists 27 T cell receptor beta chains sequenced from one sample in a study of blood T cell repertoires in COVID-19. Profiled with immunoSEQ multiplex PCR; TCRdb holds only in-frame clones, not every one. Of tens of thousands of clones in the sample, 80% to 85% were seen once. Sequencing input: peripheral blood. These receptors were obtained from a human donor in a cohort sampled during active COVID-19.

This sequence joins TRBV11-2 and TRBJ2-1; no clear D. Germline loops: CDR1 SGHAT, CDR2 FQNNGV. The length of the CDR3 is 15 residues. The V end lost 5 bases, the J end lost 6 bases, and 17 bases lay between the germline ends. The CDR3 loop reads CASSQTPPRGNEQFF. For the CDR3, the DNA is TGTGCCAGCAGCCAGACCCCCCCTAGAGGCAATGAGCAGTTCTTC.

The chain combines TRBV28 with TRBJ1-2; no firm D call. CDR1 is MDHEN and CDR2 is SYDVKM in the germline V gene. V was cut by 6 bases and J by 7 bases, with 18 bases left in between. The CDR3 sequence is 14 residues long. The CDR3 DNA reads as TGTGCCAGCAGCCCCCCGGGGAGGGTGGGTGGCTACACCTTC. Protein product: CASSPPGRVGGYTF.

The chain couples TRBV7-9 to TRBJ2-7; 8 bases fit TRBD2. Germline V CDR1 and CDR2: SEHNR, FQNEAQ (reference sequence). With 3 bases clipped from V and 5 bases from J, the junction kept 3 bases outside the gene matches. The CDR3 sequence is 13 residues long. The CDR3 reads CASSFPGRDEQYF. The CDR3 DNA is TGTGCCAGCAGCTTTCCCGGGAGGGACGAGCAGTACTTC.

The chain is built from TRBV9 and TRBJ2-7, with D possibly matching TRBD2 (5 bases). Germline V gene sequence: CDR1 SGDLS, CDR2 YYNGEE. Trimming took 0 bases from V and 2 from J, leaving 12 bases between them. The CDR3 has 15 amino acids. DNA of the CDR3: TGTGCCAGCAGCGTAGGTGGAGGACCGACCTACGAGCAGTACTTC. This codes for CASSVGGGPTYEQYF.

This clone has just one count. The chain recombines TRBV13 with TRBJ1-1; D is possibly TRBD1 (6 bases). CDR1 and CDR2 from the germline V gene are PRHDT and FYEKMQ (reference sequence). V lost 6 bases and J 8 bases, leaving 13 bases between the germline ends. CDR3 size: 12 residues. The CDR3 is CASRPDRREAFF. In DNA, the CDR3 is TGTGCCAGCAGACCAGACAGGAGAGAAGCTTTCTTT. The variable domain in full, completed from reference TRBV13 and TRBJ1-1, reads AAGVIQSPRHLIKEKRETATLKCYPIPRHDTVYWYQQGPGQDPQFLISFYEKMQSDKGSIPDRFSAQQFSDYHSELNMSSLELGDSALYFCASRPDRREAFFGQGTRLTVV.

Only one count was recorded for this clone. V usage is TRBV28 and J usage is TRBJ2-7; 9 bases are a match to TRBD2. J was trimmed by 4 bases and V by 2 bases; bases with no gene match: 6. The CDR3 sequence is 15 residues long. Per the germline V gene, CDR1 is MDHEN and CDR2 is SYDVKM. The CDR3 DNA sequence: TGTGCCAGCAGTTTAGGTGGAAGCGGGGGGTACGAGCAGTACTTC. Translation gives CASSLGGSGGYEQYF.

The chain couples TRBV19 to TRBJ1-2, with D possibly matching TRBD1 (6 bases). CDR1 is LNHDA and CDR2 is SQIVND in the germline V gene (reference sequence). The CDR3 consists of 12 residues. With 4 bases removed from V and 8 bases from J, the gap between germline ends came to 11 bases. This chain's CDR3 is CASSTRQGGYTF. For the CDR3, the DNA is TGTGCCAGTAGTACAAGGCAGGGGGGCTACACCTTC.

The chain couples TRBV6-1 to TRBJ2-1, with 7 bases aligning to TRBD1. V trimming: 3 bases; J trimming: 3 bases; junction bases outside the gene matches: 11. This CDR3 is built from 17 residues. Looked up from germline, CDR1 is MNHNS and CDR2 is SASEGT. The CDR3 bases are TGTGCCAGCAGTGATCTCTCCCACAGGGGTCTCTACAATGAGCAGTTCTTC. It is translated as CASSDLSHRGLYNEQFF.

The rearrangement links TRBV10-1 to TRBJ1-5; 8 bases are shared with TRBD1. This CDR3 spans 15 amino acids. The V and J ends lost 11 bases and 1 base, in that order; junction bases with no gene match: 10. From germline, CDR1 is WNHNN and CDR2 SYGVQD (reference sequence). The CDR3 DNA reads as TGCGCCGTAACCCAGGGGGCTGGGAGCAATCAGCCCCAGCATTTT. This sequence encodes CAVTQGAGSNQPQHF.

The gene calls are TRBV5-6 and TRBJ1-2, with TRBD1 matching 8 bases. Germline V gene sequence: CDR1 SGHDT, CDR2 YYEEEE. This CDR3 comprises 15 residues. V shed 4 bases, J shed 3 bases, and the junction held 8 bases outside the gene matches. CDR3 residues: CASSSRQGNHYGYTF. The CDR3 DNA reads as TGTGCCAGCAGCAGTCGACAGGGGAACCACTATGGCTACACCTTC.

V and J are TRBV3-1 (or the pseudogene TRBV3-2) and TRBJ1-3; perhaps TRBD1 as D (5 bases). V gave up 3 bases and J gave up 0 bases, with 12 bases separating them. Germline V gene sequence: CDR1 LGHDT, CDR2 YNNKEL (reference sequence). There are 16 residues in the CDR3. CDR3 loop: CASSQTAYSSGNTIYF. The CDR3 DNA reads TGTGCCAGCAGCCAGACAGCCTACTCCTCTGGAAACACCATATATTTT.

This clone was observed once. The chain recombines TRBV19 with TRBJ2-1; 7 nucleotides align to TRBD1. V trimming: 3 bases; J trimming: 0 bases; junction bases outside the gene matches: 2. CDR1 LNHDA and CDR2 SQIVND come from the germline V gene (reference sequence). The CDR3 runs 15 residues. Here the CDR3 reads CASSMDRSSYNEQFF. DNA of the CDR3: TGTGCCAGTAGTATGGACAGGAGCTCCTACAATGAGCAGTTCTTC.

The table lists this clone with a count of one. This chain links TRBV7-2 with TRBJ1-5; D not resolved. Germline values: CDR1 SGHTA, CDR2 FQGNSA. The germline V and J ends were trimmed by 5 bases and 7 bases, with 15 bases remaining between them. CDR3 length: 14 amino acids. The CDR3 DNA reads TGTGCCAGCAGCCGTCGACAATCTTTCCAGCCCCAGCATTTT. As protein: CASSRRQSFQPQHF.

This chain links TRBV5-6 with TRBJ1-3, with D unresolved. The CDR3 spans 12 residues. The germline V gene encodes CDR1 SGHDT and CDR2 YYEEEE. The germline V and J ends were trimmed by 0 bases and 7 bases, with 5 bases remaining between them. The CDR3, as DNA: TGTGCCAGCAGCTTGGCCTCCAACACCATATATTTT. Protein: CASSLASNTIYF.

The table lists this clone with a few counts. This chain uses TRBV4-2 with TRBJ1-6; TRBD1 matches at 7 bases. CDR1 is LGHNA and CDR2 is YNFKEQ in the germline V gene. The junction had 9 bases not matched to a gene; V was cut back by 2 bases and J by 5 bases. The CDR3 runs to 17 residues. The CDR3 bases are TGTGCCAGCAGCCAAATCAGACAGGGCTGGGATAATTCACCCCTCCACTTT. Translating it yields CASSQIRQGWDNSPLHF.

This chain links TRBV6-1 with TRBJ2-6; D unresolved. The germline gives CDR1 MNHNS, CDR2 SASEGT. The CDR3 consists of 16 residues. Trimming took off 4 bases at V and 7 bases at J, with 17 bases between the two ends. This CDR3 reads CASSGGRFPLANVLTF. DNA of the CDR3: TGTGCCAGCAGTGGTGGCAGGTTCCCGTTAGCCAACGTCCTGACTTTC.

This chain uses TRBV4-3 with TRBJ1-1; TRBD1 matches 7 bases. Per the germline V gene, CDR1 is LGHNA and CDR2 is YSLEER. This CDR3 is built from 14 residues. After removal of 5 bases from V and 1 base from J, the junction contained 4 bases not matched to a gene. Here the CDR3 reads CASSAYRGNTEAFF. CDR3 coding DNA: TGCGCCAGCAGCGCCTACAGGGGGAACACTGAAGCTTTCTTT.

V usage is TRBV20-1 and J usage is TRBJ2-7; TRBD1 matches at 10 bases. This CDR3 is 17 amino acids long. Germline V gives CDR1 DFQATT, CDR2 SNEGSKA (reference sequence). The J segment lost 1 base and the V segment lost 3 bases, leaving 12 bases of the junction unmatched. This CDR3 reads CSASRDRGVLGSYEQYF. As DNA, the CDR3 is TGCAGTGCTAGTCGGGACAGGGGCGTTTTAGGGTCCTACGAGCAGTACTTC.

The chain recombines TRBV10-3 with TRBJ2-3; 8 bases map to TRBD1. CDR3 size: 16 residues. Germline loops: CDR1 ENHRY, CDR2 SYGVKD. V was pared by 0 bases and J by 1 base, with 3 bases of the junction left unmatched. The CDR3 region is CAISESLTGGTDTQYF. The CDR3 DNA reads as TGTGCCATCAGTGAGTCATTGACAGGGGGCACAGATACGCAGTATTTT.

The rearrangement joins TRBV5-1 to TRBJ2-1; no reliable D call. The CDR3 is 13 residues long. CDR1 SGHRS and CDR2 YFSETQ come from the germline V gene. Between the trimmed V and J ends, which lost 5 bases and 0 bases, there was a span of 6 bases. CDR3 sequence reads: CASRVSSYNEQFF. The CDR3 DNA reads as TGCGCCAGCAGGGTGAGCTCCTACAATGAGCAGTTCTTC.

The chain couples TRBV3-1 (or the pseudogene TRBV3-2) to TRBJ2-7, with D uncertain. Trimming cost V 5 bases and J 10 bases, with 12 bases left between them. The CDR3 runs to 11 residues. Germline CDR1 is LGHDT and CDR2 is YNNKEL (reference sequence). The CDR3 sequence: CASSVVPSQYF. The CDR3 region has the DNA TGTGCCAGCAGCGTTGTCCCAAGCCAGTACTTC.

The J gene is TRBJ1-5, the V gene TRBV6-2 or TRBV6-3; possible D gene TRBD1, 5 bases. The germline V gene has CDR1 MNHEY and CDR2 SVGEGT. V shed 5 bases and J shed 0 bases, with 8 bases lying between them. This CDR3 has 14 amino acids. The CDR3 loop reads CASSQGSSNQPQHF. CDR3 in DNA: TGTGCCAGCAGTCAGGGCAGTAGCAATCAGCCCCAGCATTTT.

This clone was seen a single time. The genes are TRBV7-9 and TRBJ1-1; 9 bases align to TRBD1. Germline CDR1 and CDR2: SEHNR and FQNEAQ (reference sequence). The CDR3 spans 16 residues. V lost 1 base to trimming and J lost 4 bases; unmatched junction nucleotides: 7. The CDR3 region has the DNA TGTGCCAGCAGCTTAGTCGGGACAGGGAAGGGCACTGAAGCTTTCTTT. It encodes CASSLVGTGKGTEAFF.

The gene calls are TRBV4-1 and TRBJ2-5; 7 nucleotides align to TRBD1. CDR3 length: 14 amino acids. V lost 4 bases and J lost 2; bases outside the gene matches: 4. Germline V gene data show CDR1 as MGHRA and CDR2 as YSYEKL. The CDR3 DNA sequence: TGCGCCAGCAGCCGCCAGACAGGGCAAGAGACCCAGTACTTC. Amino acids: CASSRQTGQETQYF.

This rearrangement joins TRBV6-5 to TRBJ2-3, with a weak D call TRBD2 (5 bases). Trimming stripped 6 bases from V and 6 bases from J, with 13 bases between. CDR3 length: 13 residues. Looked up from germline, CDR1 is MNHEY and CDR2 is SVGAGI. The CDR3 loop reads CASRFTSLDTQYF. The CDR3 nucleotides are TGTGCCAGCAGATTTACTAGTCTGGATACGCAGTATTTT.

This sequence joins TRBV6-2 or TRBV6-3 and TRBJ2-7; TRBD1 matches 7 bases. CDR1 MNHEY and CDR2 SVGEGT come from the germline V gene. V shed 6 bases and J 3 bases; nucleotides not matched to a gene: 2. The CDR3 spans 12 residues. CDR3 loop: CASSRGNYEQYF. The DNA for the CDR3 is TGTGCCAGCAGCAGGGGGAACTACGAGCAGTACTTC.

The chain is built from TRBV28 and TRBJ2-2, with 10 nucleotides matching TRBD1. Germline trimming cut 2 bases from V and 7 bases from J; bases unmatched to any gene: 4. Per germline, CDR1 MDHEN and CDR2 SYDVKM. The CDR3 contains 15 residues. CDR3 DNA: TGTGCCAGCAGTTTAGGGGGGACAGGGGTCGGGGAGCTGTTTTTT. Protein: CASSLGGTGVGELFF.